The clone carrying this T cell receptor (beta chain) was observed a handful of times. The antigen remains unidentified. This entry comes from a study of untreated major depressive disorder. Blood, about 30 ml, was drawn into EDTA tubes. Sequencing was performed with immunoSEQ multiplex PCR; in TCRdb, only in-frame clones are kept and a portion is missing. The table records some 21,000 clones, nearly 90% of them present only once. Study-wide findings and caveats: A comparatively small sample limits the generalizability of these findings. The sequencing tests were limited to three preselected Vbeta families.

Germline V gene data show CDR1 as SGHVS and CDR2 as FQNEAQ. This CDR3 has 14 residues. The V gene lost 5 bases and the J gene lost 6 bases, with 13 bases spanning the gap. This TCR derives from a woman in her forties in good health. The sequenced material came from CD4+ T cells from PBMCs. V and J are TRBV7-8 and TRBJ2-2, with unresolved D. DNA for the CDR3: TGTGCCAGCAGCCCCCCCTTTCTCGCCGGGGAGCTGTTTTTT. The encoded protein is CASSPPFLAGELFF.